Following are 17 T cell receptor beta chains from one sample sequenced in a study of CD8 T cells in ankylosing spondylitis (dated 2017 in TCRdb). Libraries were constructed by 5' RACE. The data were produced on an Illumina HiSeq 2500. The public reads were run again by TCRdb, first through fastp at Q25 and then through MiXCR, and only productive beta chains were kept. All rows with the same CDR3 protein become a single entry with the most common DNA and genes. The sample includes approximately 220,000 distinct CDR3 sequences, with approximately 10% observed a single time. Clones ranked in the top ten supply around a fifth of the sample. The sequenced sample consisted of blood, either unsorted or a sorted T cell fraction (not recorded which). These receptors came from a male donor with ankylosing spondylitis or in good health (not recorded which).

This clonotype has a handful of counts. This may stem from a read error, because a much larger clone lies one nucleotide away. The V and J genes are TRBV12-3 or TRBV12-4 and TRBJ2-2, with D perhaps matching TRBD1 or TRBD2 (5 bases each). This CDR3 has 13 amino acids. Trimming shortened V by 6 bases and J by 4 bases, and 9 bases separated the two germline ends. In DNA, the CDR3 is TGTGCCAGCAGCCTGGGGGTCACCGGGGAGCTGTTTTTT. Translated: CASSLGVTGELFF.

The rearrangement links TRBV5-1 to TRBJ1-5, with TRBD1 matching over 8 bases. Trimming removed 0 bases from V and 7 bases from J; junction bases left unmatched: 6. Germline-derived CDR1 and CDR2 are SGHRS and YFSETQ. The CDR3 totals 15 residues. CDR3 sequence reads: CASSLAAGTGQPQHF. CDR3 nucleotides: TGCGCCAGCAGCTTGGCGGCCGGGACAGGCCAGCCCCAGCATTTT.

This sequence joins TRBV6-1 and TRBJ2-5, with D perhaps TRBD1 or TRBD2 (7 bases each). V dropped 7 bases and J dropped 4 bases, with 25 bases sitting between them. CDR3 length: 17 amino acids. Germline assignment: CDR1 MNHNS and CDR2 SASEGT. As DNA, the CDR3 is TGTGCCAGCAACCACGGCGGGCAGGGGGGGGAGTTAGAGACCCAGTACTTC. It specifies CASNHGGQGGELETQYF.

This clonotype was counted a few times. The chain employs TRBV7-2 and TRBJ2-7; the D gene is possibly TRBD2 (5 bases). The CDR3 consists of 15 residues. Germline V CDR1 and CDR2: SGHTA, FQGNSA. Between the trimmed V and J ends, which lost 3 bases and 3 bases, there was a span of 15 bases. Written as DNA, the CDR3 is TGTGCCAGCAGCTTGAACCCCTCCGGGGACTACGAGCAGTACTTC. It codes for CASSLNPSGDYEQYF.

This clonotype was picked up many times. The genes are TRBV20-1 and TRBJ2-3; D is perhaps TRBD1 or TRBD2 (5 bases each). Germline V gene lookup returns CDR1 DFQATT and CDR2 SNEGSKA (reference sequence). Trimming took 3 bases from V and 0 from J, leaving 13 bases between them. This CDR3 has 15 amino acids. CDR3 residues: CSAREDGASTDTQYF. DNA for the CDR3: TGCAGTGCTAGGGAGGACGGGGCTAGCACAGATACGCAGTATTTT.

This clonotype was seen at least ten times. The J gene is TRBJ2-3, the V gene TRBV9; D is uncertain. Germline V lookup: CDR1 SGDLS, CDR2 YYNGEE. Deletions cut 2 bases from V and 4 bases from J, with 11 bases between. The CDR3 sequence is 14 residues long. CDR3 nucleotides: TGTGCCAGCAGCGTCAACCCCTCGGCAGATACGCAGTATTTT. Translated: CASSVNPSADTQYF.

This clonotype was recorded at least ten times. The CDR3 DNA is TGTGCCAGCAGCGACGGACAGGGCCTCAATCAGCCCCAGCATTTT. It yields the protein CASSDGQGLNQPQHF. This chain joins TRBV7-9 and TRBJ1-5; 8 nucleotides line up with TRBD1. Germline lookup yields CDR1 SEHNR and CDR2 FQNEAQ (reference sequence). The CDR3 extends over 15 amino acids. The J segment lost 3 bases and the V segment lost 5 bases, leaving 6 bases of the junction unmatched.

This clonotype was seen more than once but under ten times. The chain is built from TRBV7-2 and TRBJ2-3; TRBD2 is a possible D gene (5 bases). This CDR3 is 15 amino acids long. Germline values: CDR1 SGHTA, CDR2 FQGNSA. The germline V and J ends were trimmed by 4 bases and 2 bases, with 13 bases remaining between them. CDR3 in DNA: TGTGCCAGCAGCTCCCCAACTAGGTCCACAGATACGCAGTATTTT. As protein: CASSSPTRSTDTQYF.

The chain is built from TRBV29-1 and TRBJ1-4; 7 bases map to TRBD1. V lost 6 bases, J lost 0 bases, and 16 bases stayed unmatched. The CDR3 contains 18 residues. In germline, CDR1 is SQVTM, CDR2 ANQGSEA. The CDR3 nucleotides read TGCAGCGTCGGGGACAGCAGGGTTACAGGGGCAACTAATGAAAAACTGTTTTTT. It yields the protein CSVGDSRVTGATNEKLFF.

There are many counts of this clonotype. The chain couples TRBV6-1 to TRBJ2-5; 8 bases agree with TRBD1. The trim removed 7 bases at V and 4 bases at J, leaving 2 bases unmatched. CDR1 and CDR2 from the germline V gene are MNHNS and SASEGT. CDR3 length: 12 amino acids. Here the CDR3 reads CASIDRGETQYF. CDR3 DNA sequence: TGTGCCAGCATTGACAGGGGAGAGACCCAGTACTTC.

This clonotype has ten or more counts. This sequence joins TRBV5-1 and TRBJ2-5; 10 bases align to TRBD2. The J segment lost 2 bases and the V segment lost 2 bases, leaving 6 bases of the junction unmatched. The germline CDR1 and CDR2 sequences are SGHRS and YFSETQ. This CDR3 is 16 amino acids long. This CDR3 is CASSFQDSGGQETQYF. For the CDR3, the DNA is TGCGCCAGCAGCTTTCAGGATAGCGGGGGGCAAGAGACCCAGTACTTC.

In this sample, this clonotype turned up a few times. The CDR3 region has the DNA TGTGCCAGCAGCCGACAGGGGCGCGGCACCGGGGAGCTGTTTTTT. Translating gives CASSRQGRGTGELFF. The chain employs TRBV5-5 and TRBJ2-2; 8 nucleotides line up with TRBD1. Trimming removed 4 bases from V and 4 bases from J; junction bases left unmatched: 6. The CDR3 runs to 15 residues. Germline values: CDR1 SGHKS, CDR2 YYEKEE (reference sequence).

This clonotype was found many times. This sequence joins TRBV20-1 and TRBJ2-2; D uncertain. Germline V gene lookup returns CDR1 DFQATT and CDR2 SNEGSKA (reference sequence). V was pared by 6 bases and J by 2 bases, with 16 bases between. This CDR3 has 15 residues. CDR3 coding DNA: TGCAGTGCCCCCGCCCAGAGTCCCAACACCGGGGAGCTGTTTTTT. This gives the protein CSAPAQSPNTGELFF.

At least ten counts were recorded for this clonotype. The genes are TRBV20-1 and TRBJ1-2; D ambiguous. V shed 5 bases and J shed 4 bases, with 11 bases lying between them. The CDR3 contains 12 residues. The germline gives CDR1 DFQATT, CDR2 SNEGSKA (reference sequence). This CDR3 is CSAVAAGYGYTF. CDR3 nucleotides: TGCAGTGCTGTGGCAGCGGGCTATGGCTACACCTTC.

The rearrangement uses TRBV6-5 and TRBJ2-5; a weak D match, TRBD1 (5 bases). The CDR3 has 14 residues. Trimming stripped 0 bases from V and 2 bases from J, with 7 bases between. Germline loops: CDR1 MNHEY, CDR2 SVGAGI. The CDR3 DNA reads as TGTGCCAGCAGTTACTCACAGGTTCAAGAGACCCAGTACTTC. Translating gives CASSYSQVQETQYF.

This clonotype came up many times. CDR3 region: CASSLGADPNEKLFF. CDR3 in DNA: TGTGCCAGCAGCTTGGGGGCAGACCCTAATGAAAAACTGTTTTTT. This chain joins TRBV11-3 and TRBJ1-4; weak D call: TRBD1 (6 bases). CDR1 is SGHNT and CDR2 is YENEEA in the germline V gene. The CDR3 runs to 15 residues. The V gene lost 3 bases and the J gene lost 3 bases, with 11 bases spanning the gap.

This clonotype was detected many times. The V and J genes are TRBV6-1 and TRBJ1-5; D gene unclear. The V end was cut by 2 bases, the J end by 3 bases, with 11 bases between. CDR1 is MNHNS and CDR2 is SASEGT in the germline V gene. The CDR3 length is 15 residues. The CDR3 DNA sequence: TGTGCCAGCAGTGAACCGTTACAGCTCAATCAGCCCCAGCATTTT. Protein sequence: CASSEPLQLNQPQHF.